This is a list of T cell receptor beta chains from one sample in a study of glioma-infiltrating T cells. TCRdb re-called the multiplex PCR reads with MiXCR, one entry per CDR3 protein. The sample has around 120,000 distinct CDR3 sequences, 24% seen once. The sample taken for sequencing was glioma tissue, nonneoplastic brain tissue, or PBMCs (not recorded which). Receptors were obtained from a human donor with low-grade glioma or glioblastoma, undergoing nonglioma brain surgery, or in good health (not recorded which). CDR3s include the opening cysteine and the closing phenylalanine or tryptophan. The order of the fields is CDR3 DNA, CDR3 protein, V gene, D gene, J gene, clone size. The D gene is left open where the match is weak. Some rows have no size entry. The others give once, few or many, or a class for an expanded clone.

TGTGCCAGCAGCCGATGGGGTGGGGGGAATCTAACTGAAGCTTTCTTT | CASSRWGGGNLTEAFF | TRBV7-9 | - | TRBJ1-1 | few
TGTGACAGCATTATAGCAACTGGGAACACTCAAGCTTTCTTT | CDSIIATGNTQAFF | TRBV6-1 | - | TRBJ1-1 | -
TGTGCCAGCAGCGTGGGGGGTGCCACTGAAGCTTCCTTT | CASSVGGATEASF | TRBV9 | - | TRBJ1-1 | -
TGTGCCAGCAGCCAAGACATAAATGAAAAACTGTTTTTT | CASSQDINEKLFF | TRBV14 | - | TRBJ1-4 | -
TGTGCCAGCAGTTACTTAGGACAGCCATATAGCAATCAGCCCCAGCATTTT | CASSYLGQPYSNQPQHF | TRBV6-5 | - | TRBJ1-5 | -
TGCGCCAGCAGCTCACGACAGGGTCGAGATCAGCCCCAGCATTTT | CASSSRQGRDQPQHF | TRBV4-1 | TRBD1 | TRBJ1-5 | few
TGTGCCAGCAGCCCCCGGACTAGCGGGGGTTTCACAGATACGCAGTATTTT | CASSPRTSGGFTDTQYF | TRBV11-3 | TRBD2 | TRBJ2-3 | few
TGTGCCAGCAGCTTATTCGAAACCATATATTTT | CASSLFETIYF | TRBV7-9 | - | TRBJ1-3 | -
TGTGCCAGCAGGGCTGGGGCAGCATTTAATGAAAAACCGTTTTTT | CASRAGAAFNEKPFF | TRBV27 | - | TRBJ1-4 | -
TGTGCCAGCAGTGAGACCCTAGCGGGGTTCAATGAGCAGTTCTTC | CASSETLAGFNEQFF | TRBV6-4 | TRBD2 | TRBJ2-1 | -
TGTGCCAGCCTAAGAACCCCCCAGTCCTATGGCTACACCTTC | CASLRTPQSYGYTF | TRBV2 | - | TRBJ1-2 | -
TGTGCCAGCAGCTTGGACAGGACCGGGGAGCTGTTTTTT | CASSLDRTGELFF | TRBV7-8 | TRBD1 | TRBJ2-2 | few
TGTGCCAGCAGGAAACAGGGGGACAATGAGCAGTTCTTC | CASRKQGDNEQFF | TRBV14 | TRBD1 | TRBJ2-1 | many
TGCAGTGCTAGAGATAAATCCAGTGCGCCGTTGGGCTACACCTTC | CSARDKSSAPLGYTF | TRBV20-1 | - | TRBJ1-2 | -
TGTGCCAGCAGCCCTACACATTCCTATGGCTACACCTTC | CASSPTHSYGYTF | TRBV5-8 | - | TRBJ1-2 | -
TGTGCCAGCAGTTTAGTGTCCGGGACAGGCTCCTACAATGAGCAGTTCTTC | CASSLVSGTGSYNEQFF | TRBV28 | TRBD1 | TRBJ2-1 | many
TGTGCCATCAGCCCCTCGGGAGAAGACTATGGCTACACCTTC | CAISPSGEDYGYTF | TRBV6-2/TRBV6-3 | - | TRBJ1-2 | -
TGTGCCAGCAGTTTACAGGGGGTGACCCAGTACTTC | CASSLQGVTQYF | TRBV28 | TRBD1 | TRBJ2-5 | many
TGTGCCAGCAGTTTAGGACATAGCAATCAGCCCCAGCATTTT | CASSLGHSNQPQHF | TRBV12-3/TRBV12-4 | - | TRBJ1-5 | few
TGTGCCAGCAGCCAAGGAGGGACCACTGAAGCTTTCTTT | CASSQGGTTEAFF | TRBV3-1 | - | TRBJ1-1 | few
TGTGCCAGCAGTAGGACAGGGTCCGCAGATACGCAGTATTTT | CASSRTGSADTQYF | TRBV6-1 | TRBD1 | TRBJ2-3 | many
TGTGCCATCAGTGAGTCGGGCAGTCCCCAGACCCAGTACTTC | CAISESGSPQTQYF | TRBV10-3 | - | TRBJ2-5 | few